This TCR beta chain appears in the sequencing data of a study of cytomegalovirus exposure and HLA in healthy donors (dated by TCRdb to 2016 to 2017). Some background on the complete study: In an earlier analysis of about 560 of the donors, 276 Gb of sequence data and just under 120 million unique TCR beta sequences from about 190 million T cells were reported. Both class I and class II loci were covered by HLA typing, at four-digit resolution. A later analysis re-analyzed previously published TCR beta repertoires from roughly 630 donors and added high-resolution HLA genotyping to study TCR occurrence patterns. Donor age, sex, ethnicity and CMV serostatus were compiled together with the repertoire data. Rather than drawing on any new phenotypic data, the later analysis identified candidate immune exposures from TCR beta sequences and the way those sequences occurred across donors. To decide whether each TCR beta V gene segment behaved as functional or pseudogenic, an earlier analysis of some 570 of the donors relied on high-throughput TCR beta sequencing. The study was designed to test whether signatures of past pathogen exposure could be identified by cataloging public T cell receptors. Using immunosequencing, the study profiled T cell repertoires from 666 subjects and related those repertoires to cytomegalovirus serostatus. An early release that covered 500 to 800 HLA-typed donors contained about 300 gigabases of sequencing data and tens of millions of unique TCR sequences. A later genetic analysis took genome-wide SNP genotypes for about three fifths of the roughly 670 donors and used that subset as a discovery cohort. Besides the first cohort of some 670 subjects, a separate validation cohort made up of roughly 120 different subjects was used. The study combined high-throughput TCR immunosequencing, statistical association of individual TCRs with disease status, and machine learning to predict cytomegalovirus infection status. Because of strong linkage in the cohort, five DR-DQ haplotypes were treated as single units for association and clustering. Every repertoire in the discovery cohort had been generated on one and the same sequencing platform. Among the approximately 400 genotyped donors, around 81% belonged to the genetic ancestry cluster associated with self-reported Caucasian donors. Typing coverage varied by locus: about 620-640 donors for A, B, C, DRB1 and DQB1; approximately 520 for DQA1; 606 for DPA1; approximately 450 for DPB1. Across some 400 genotyped donors of the cohort, an average of about 200,000 unique TCR beta nucleotide sequences per donor were sequenced, and about a sixth of those sequences were non-productive. Overall study outcomes, separate from this receptor: Roughly uniform sequencing depth across donors was assumed in presence/absence analyses, although this assumption may not hold. The sequencing pipeline was judged likely to have produced a cluster of highly shared sequence variants as a technical artifact. In a later analysis, most CMV-associated TCR beta chains were found to appear HLA-restricted, with HLA associations seemingly driven largely by CMV exposure. The classifier was reported to diagnose cytomegalovirus status with high specificity and sensitivity in both the original cohort and the validation cohort. A further reported finding was that TCR beta sequences accurately predicted the HLA-A and HLA-B alleles for most subjects in the first cohort. The study listed 150 to 200 TCR beta chains as associated with cytomegalovirus. Strong co-occurrence of HLA alleles, especially DR and DQ, made assigning TCR associations to individual alleles difficult. Because counts were too low, under 20 rarely observed V segments, including chromosome 9 orphons, were left out of the earlier analysis of 587 of the donors. A later analysis reported that several top co-occurrence clusters appeared linked to parvovirus B19, influenza, CMV and Epstein-Barr virus. Because the 87-base-pair reads could not distinguish some IMGT-functional V segments, including TRBV6-2 and TRBV6-3, those segments were excluded. Because some donors lacked HLA typing at each locus, the association tests relied only on the typed subset. In this cohort, only TCR beta chains were sequenced, and detectable features were limited by the absence of alpha or paired-chain data. An association between a missense DCLRE1C variant and V-gene and J-gene trimming of TCR beta chains was found in a later genetic analysis and replicated in an independent cohort. In an earlier analysis of around 600 of the donors, most TCR beta V segments appeared in productive rearrangements about 87% or about 30% of the time, broadly matching IMGT annotations. In a later analysis, HLA-associated TCR beta chains showed more clonal expansion and lower generation probabilities than non-associated chains that were equally common. Compared with the approximately 720-donor mean, donors in an Asian-associated ancestry cluster had fewer N-insertions in productive TCRs, according to a later genetic analysis. Across donors, most TCR sequences were observed very rarely, whereas some public TCRs were present in many individuals. At a false discovery rate of 0.05, a later analysis linked about 17,000 TCR beta sequences to specific HLA alleles. In a later analysis, TCR association rates were found to vary across HLA loci, with the most associated TCRs seen for DRB1 alleles and the fewest for HLA-C alleles. Immune exposure information for the cohort was limited to CMV serostatus. The authors suggested that the approach could potentially be generalized to other disease states and immunological phenotypes. Correlated functional status among segregating V segments might reflect linkage disequilibrium, but an unknown experimental factor could not be ruled out. Three of the identified cytomegalovirus-associated TCR beta chains were confirmed in vitro to be specific for cytomegalovirus antigens.

In total, approximately 700 healthy bone marrow donors made up the cohort. All cohort members were sampled while nominally healthy, although unrecorded immune exposures were likely present. The donor was CMV seropositive and belonged to the group of 250 to 350 seropositive cohort members. Each donor provided a peripheral blood sample, and peripheral blood mononuclear cells were used for TCR beta sequencing. Genomic DNA was extracted from the blood cell samples with the Qiagen DNeasy Blood Extraction Kit. Libraries came from the immunoSEQ multiplex PCR assay. A mixture of 60 forward primers for TCR Vbeta segments and 13 reverse primers for TCR Jbeta segments was used in the multiplex PCR. The CDR3 region of rearranged TCR beta genes was amplified from genomic DNA by a multiplex PCR assay. Amplified TCR beta libraries were sequenced as 87-base-pair reads on the Illumina HiSeq System. As for how the authors treated the data: Across the 500 to 850 repertoires, a later analysis counted around 80 million unique TCR beta chains, some 11 million of which were shared by at least two donors. A nearest-neighbor algorithm error-corrected the raw reads and collapsed the reads into unique sequences, merging closely related sequences to remove PCR and sequencing errors. V, D and J gene segments were assigned by aligning CDR3 sequences to IMGT reference sequences. For a sequence to be retained, a match of at least six nucleotides was required to both a V gene segment and a J gene segment. A rearrangement counted as productive if the CDR3 had no stop codons and remained in frame with V and J, and every other rearrangement counted as non-productive. Following IMGT convention, CDR3 was defined as the stretch from the second conserved V-encoded cysteine to the conserved J-encoded phenylalanine. In an earlier analysis of around 600 of the donors, sequences lacking an unambiguous match to a single V gene segment were excluded. An earlier analysis of a few hundred of the donors called V segments functional above 56.7% productive rearrangements and segregating when the between-donor standard deviation exceeded 5%. To diagnose cytomegalovirus status from the catalog of TCR beta chain sequences, a statistical classification framework was built. In a later analysis, TCR nucleotide sequences were compared against IMGT/GENE-DB human TR gene sequences so that V and J genes could be assigned. In a later analysis, CDR3 sequences and most-parsimonious VDJ recombination scenarios were assigned using the TCRdist pipeline. In a later analysis, each TCR beta chain was defined by its CDR3 amino acid sequence together with its V-gene family, and reads without a unique V-gene family were excluded. As a way to deal with suspected cross-contamination and a sequencing artifact, a later analysis dropped roughly 620 nucleotide sequences that were highly shared and had low generation probability. In a later analysis, a clonal expansion index was calculated for each public chain from normalized within-repertoire ranks of inferred template counts. In a later analysis, generation probabilities were computed with a VDJ recombination model fitted to out-of-frame rearrangements, and the resulting probabilities were checked against IGoR. In a later analysis, hypergeometric tests were used to score TCR-TCR, TCR-HLA and TCR-CMV co-occurrence, with a repertoire-size bias correction applied to TCR pairs. In a later analysis, false discovery rates were estimated by permuting HLA or CMV assignments 20 times. In a later analysis, co-occurring TCRs were grouped using DBSCAN, and TCRdist sequence similarity was added for clustering within HLA-allele-positive subsets. Repertoires with fewer than 30,000 or more than 120,000 public chains were left out of co-occurrence clustering, as were a handful of repertoires with anomalous nucleotide sharing. Held by TCRdb, this immuneACCESS table contains in-frame sequences only and omits some clones. Under half of the omission traces to an unresolved V gene where checked; the cause of the rest is unknown. Clonal size and the V and J genes are those of that table, whereas D and trimming came from the DNA. The sample data list 150,000 to 200,000 clones, and approximately 9.5% of these were observed just once. Of the sample, roughly 1.4% falls within the top ten clones.

A note on this clone: No cognate antigen has been identified for it. It has no much larger one-base neighbor in the sample; base qualities were not kept.

From V the trimming removes 6 bases and from J it removes 4 bases, while the gene matches leave 12 bases of the junction unaccounted for. From the germline V gene, CDR1 is WSHSY and CDR2 is SAAADI. Inclusive of the bounding cysteine and phenylalanine, the CDR3 is 16 residues long. Kept here is only the CDR3 DNA, which spans 48 bases and is read in frame from base 1. Sequences were obtained from PBMCs. This sequence uses TRBV10-2 and TRBJ2-1, and 7 junction bases match TRBD1. The source is a woman in her 30s in good health and CMV-seropositive. The CDR3 has the sequence CASSDDRAGVYNEQFF. The nucleotides are TGCGCCAGCAGCGACGACAGGGCTGGTGTATACAATGAGCAGTTCTTC.